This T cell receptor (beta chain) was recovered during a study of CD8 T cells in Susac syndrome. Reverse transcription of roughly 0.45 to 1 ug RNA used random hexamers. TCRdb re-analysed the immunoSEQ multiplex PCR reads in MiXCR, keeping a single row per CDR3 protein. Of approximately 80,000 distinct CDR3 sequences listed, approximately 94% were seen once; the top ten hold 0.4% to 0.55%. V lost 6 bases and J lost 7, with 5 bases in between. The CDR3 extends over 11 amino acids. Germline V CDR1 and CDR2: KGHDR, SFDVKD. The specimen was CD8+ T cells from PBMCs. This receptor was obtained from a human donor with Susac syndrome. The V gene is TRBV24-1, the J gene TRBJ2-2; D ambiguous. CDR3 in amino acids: CATSFGGELFF. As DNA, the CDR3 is TGTGCCACCAGTTTTGGCGGGGAGCTGTTTTTT.